These 7 T cell receptor beta chains came from one sample sequenced in a study of spatial heterogeneity in lung cancer. Each CDR3 protein gets one entry after TCRdb re-called the 5' RACE reads with MiXCR. In the table there are 4,000 or so distinct CDR3 sequences, 34% of which are singletons. Time point noted: sample taken at primary tumor resection. No cells were sorted before sequencing. The whole RNA sequenced was extracted from tumor, nontumor lung or frozen PBMC. Sequenced material: PBMCs, taken at surgery. The source of these receptors is a male donor with early-stage non-small cell lung cancer.

This clonotype has just a few counts. The library was prepared for alpha chains; this beta chain is a stray read, so its frequency means little. The chain combines TRBV7-3 with TRBJ2-3, with a tentative D call TRBD2 (5 bases). Trimming removed 6 bases at V and 3 bases at J, with 16 bases between. Germline V lookup: CDR1 SGHTA, CDR2 FQGTGA. The CDR3 spans 15 residues. CDR3 region: CASRVGAGVTDTQYF. The CDR3 DNA follows: TGTGCCAGCAGGGTGGGAGCTGGTGTGACAGATACGCAGTATTTT.

Worth noting for this clonotype: Because the library targeted alpha chains, this beta chain is an off-target read whose size means little. This chain uses TRBV28 with TRBJ2-7; possible D gene TRBD2, 6 bases. V was cut by 6 bases and J by 0 bases, with 12 bases left in between. Germline V gives CDR1 MDHEN, CDR2 SYDVKM. There are 14 residues in the CDR3. CDR3 in DNA: TGTGCCAGCAGGTCTGTGACTAGCTCCTACGAGCAGTACTTC. This sequence encodes CASRSVTSSYEQYF.

With respect to this clonotype: Found in a library prepared for alpha chains, this beta chain is an off-target read, and its abundance has little meaning. The chain has TRBV7-2 and TRBJ2-1, with D perhaps matching TRBD1 or TRBD2 (5 bases each). V was trimmed by 3 bases and J by 9 bases, leaving 9 bases between them. This CDR3 has 12 residues. Germline CDR1 is SGHTA and CDR2 is FQGNSA. Here the CDR3 reads CASSFEGIEQFF. The CDR3 nucleotides are TGTGCCAGCAGCTTTGAGGGGATTGAGCAGTTCTTC.

Remarks on this clonotype: Since a much larger clone is just one base distant, this may be a read error. Because the library targeted alpha chains, this beta chain is an off-target read whose size means little. The chain recombines TRBV4-2 with TRBJ2-2, with 11 bases that match TRBD2. CDR1 LGHNA and CDR2 YNFKEQ come from the germline V gene. CDR3 length: 15 residues. Written as DNA, the CDR3 is TGTGTCAGCAGCCAACTAGCGGGAGACACCGGGGAGCTGTTTTTT. This encodes CVSSQLAGDTGELFF.

As to this clonotype: Since it is a stray read in a library aimed at alpha chains, this beta chain has a size that is not meaningful. This rearrangement joins TRBV6-2 or TRBV6-3 to TRBJ2-7; no definite D call. From germline, CDR1 is MNHEY and CDR2 SVGEGT. This CDR3 has 11 residues. Trimming took 7 bases from V and 5 from J, leaving 9 bases between them. The CDR3 spells CASKARDEQYF. The CDR3 DNA reads as TGTGCCAGCAAGGCCAGAGACGAGCAGTACTTC.

As concerns this clonotype: Because this beta chain is a stray read in a library intended to capture alpha chains, its abundance should not be given much weight. This rearrangement joins TRBV11-2 to TRBJ2-7; D is unresolved. CDR3 length: 13 amino acids. The germline V gene has CDR1 SGHAT and CDR2 FQNNGV. V was cut by 1 base and J by 0 bases, with 4 bases left in between. In DNA form, the CDR3 reads TGTGCCAGCAGCTTAGTCTACTCCTACGAGCAGTACTTC. This translates into CASSLVYSYEQYF.

As for this clonotype: This beta chain is a stray sequence in a library constructed for alpha chains; its clone size is not meaningful. The chain couples TRBV6-1 to TRBJ2-7, with 7 bases fitting TRBD2. This CDR3 has 15 residues. Germline V CDR1 and CDR2: MNHNS, SASEGT. V trimming: 7 bases; J trimming: 7 bases; junction bases outside the gene matches: 16. CDR3 nucleotide sequence: TGTGCCAGCAAAAAACGGAAGGCGGGAGAAGGAGAGCAGTACTTC. Residues: CASKKRKAGEGEQYF.